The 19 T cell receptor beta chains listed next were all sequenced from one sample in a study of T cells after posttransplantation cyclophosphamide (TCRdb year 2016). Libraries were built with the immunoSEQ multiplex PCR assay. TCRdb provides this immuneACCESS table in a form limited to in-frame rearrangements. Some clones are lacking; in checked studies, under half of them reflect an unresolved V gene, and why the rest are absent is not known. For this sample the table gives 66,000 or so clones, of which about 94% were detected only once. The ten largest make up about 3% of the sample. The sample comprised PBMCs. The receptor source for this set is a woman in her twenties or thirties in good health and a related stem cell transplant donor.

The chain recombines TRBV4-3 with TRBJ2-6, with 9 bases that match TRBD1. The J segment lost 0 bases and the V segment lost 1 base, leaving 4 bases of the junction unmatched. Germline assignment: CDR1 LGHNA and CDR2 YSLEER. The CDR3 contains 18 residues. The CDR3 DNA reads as TGCGCCAGCAGCCAAGGGACAGGGGCCTACTCTGGGGCCAACGTCCTGACTTTC. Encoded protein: CASSQGTGAYSGANVLTF.

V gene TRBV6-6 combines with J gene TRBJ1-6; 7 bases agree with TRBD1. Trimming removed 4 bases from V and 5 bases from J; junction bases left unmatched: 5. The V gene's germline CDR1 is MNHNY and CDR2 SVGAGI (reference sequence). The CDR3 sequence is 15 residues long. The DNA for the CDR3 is TGTGCCAGCAGTTTTGAGGGGGCCCATAATTCACCCCTCCACTTT. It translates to CASSFEGAHNSPLHF.

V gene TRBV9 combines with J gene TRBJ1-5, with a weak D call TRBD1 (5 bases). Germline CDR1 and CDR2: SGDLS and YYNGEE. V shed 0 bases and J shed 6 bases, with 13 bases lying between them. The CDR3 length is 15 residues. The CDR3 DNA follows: TGTGCCAGCAGCGTAGCGGGGGACTCAAGTCAGCCCCAGCATTTT. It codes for CASSVAGDSSQPQHF. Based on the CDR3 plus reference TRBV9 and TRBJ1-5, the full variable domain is DSGVTQTPKHLITATGQRVTLRCSPRSGDLSVYWYQQSLDQGLQFLIQYYNGEERAKGNILERFSAQQFPDLHSELNLSSLELGDSALYFCASSVAGDSSQPQHFGDGTRLSIL.

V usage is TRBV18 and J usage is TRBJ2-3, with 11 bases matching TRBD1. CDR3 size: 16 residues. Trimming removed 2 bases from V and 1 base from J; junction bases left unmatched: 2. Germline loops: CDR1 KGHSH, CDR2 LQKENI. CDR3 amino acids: CASSPGTGGGTDTQYF. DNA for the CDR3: TGTGCCAGCTCACCAGGGACAGGGGGTGGCACAGATACGCAGTATTTT.

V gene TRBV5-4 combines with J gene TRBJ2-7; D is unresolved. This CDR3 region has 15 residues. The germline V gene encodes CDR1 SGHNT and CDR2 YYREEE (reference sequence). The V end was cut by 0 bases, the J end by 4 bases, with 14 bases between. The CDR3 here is CASSLAGTLRYEQYF. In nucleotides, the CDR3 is TGTGCCAGCAGCTTGGCGGGCACATTACGGTACGAGCAGTACTTC.

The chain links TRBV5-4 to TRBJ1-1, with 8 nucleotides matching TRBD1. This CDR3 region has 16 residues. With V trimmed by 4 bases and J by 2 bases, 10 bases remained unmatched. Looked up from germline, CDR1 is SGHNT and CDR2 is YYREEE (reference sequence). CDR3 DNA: TGTGCCAGCAGCCCTACGCCTGACAGGGGCAACACTGAAGCTTTCTTT. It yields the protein CASSPTPDRGNTEAFF.

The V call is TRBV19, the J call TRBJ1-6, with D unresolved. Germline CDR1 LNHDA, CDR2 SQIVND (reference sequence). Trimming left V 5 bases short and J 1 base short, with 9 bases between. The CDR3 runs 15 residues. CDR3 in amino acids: CASSPVGSYNSPLHF. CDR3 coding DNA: TGTGCCAGTAGTCCGGTGGGTTCCTATAATTCACCCCTCCACTTT.

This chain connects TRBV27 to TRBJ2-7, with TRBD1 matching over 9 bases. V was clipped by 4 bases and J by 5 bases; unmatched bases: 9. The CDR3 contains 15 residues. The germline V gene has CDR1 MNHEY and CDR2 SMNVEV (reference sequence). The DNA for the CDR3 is TGTGCCAGCAGTTCCCCCGGGACAGGGACTAACGAGCAGTACTTC. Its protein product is CASSSPGTGTNEQYF.

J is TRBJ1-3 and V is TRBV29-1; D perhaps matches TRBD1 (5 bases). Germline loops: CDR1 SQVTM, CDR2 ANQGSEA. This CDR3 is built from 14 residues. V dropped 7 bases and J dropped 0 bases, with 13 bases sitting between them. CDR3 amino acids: CSALIQVSGNTIYF. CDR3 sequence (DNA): TGCAGCGCTCTGATACAGGTCTCTGGAAACACCATATATTTT.

For the CDR3, the DNA is TGTGCCAGCAGAGAAGGACCGCGGGGGAATGAGCAGTTCTTC. Translation: CASREGPRGNEQFF. This sequence joins TRBV6-6 and TRBJ2-1, with 7 nucleotides matching TRBD2. After removal of 6 bases from V and 7 bases from J, the junction contained 9 bases not matched to a gene. Per germline, CDR1 MNHNY and CDR2 SVGAGI (reference sequence). The CDR3 extends over 14 amino acids.

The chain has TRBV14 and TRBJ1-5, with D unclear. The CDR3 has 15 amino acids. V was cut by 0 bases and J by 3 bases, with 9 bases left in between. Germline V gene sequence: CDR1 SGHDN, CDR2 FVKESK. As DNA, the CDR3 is TGTGCCAGCAGCCAAGATAACAGTCCCAATCAGCCCCAGCATTTT. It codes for CASSQDNSPNQPQHF.

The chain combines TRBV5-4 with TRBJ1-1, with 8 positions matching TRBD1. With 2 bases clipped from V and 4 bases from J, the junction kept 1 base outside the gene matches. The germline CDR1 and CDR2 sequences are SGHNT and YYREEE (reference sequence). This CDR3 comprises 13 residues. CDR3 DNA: TGTGCCAGCAGCTTTACAGGGGGCACTGAAGCTTTCTTT. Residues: CASSFTGGTEAFF. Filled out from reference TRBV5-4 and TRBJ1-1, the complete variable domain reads ETGVTQSPTHLIKTRGQQVTLRCSSQSGHNTVSWYQQALGQGPQFIFQYYREEENGRGNFPPRFSGLQFPNYSSELNVNALELDDSALYLCASSFTGGTEAFFGQGTRLTVV.

The CDR3 DNA reads TGCAGCGTTGCGGGGGCACTAGCGGGGACCCAAGAGACCCAGTACTTC. This codes for CSVAGALAGTQETQYF. The J gene is TRBJ2-5, the V gene TRBV29-1, with 10 positions matching TRBD2. The CDR3 spans 16 residues. Germline V CDR1 and CDR2: SQVTM, ANQGSEA. The V and J ends lost 4 bases and 1 base, in that order; junction bases with no gene match: 9. The complete variable domain, with remaining parts taken from reference TRBV29-1 and TRBJ2-5, reads SAVISQKPSRDICQRGTSLTIQCQVDSQVTMMFWYRQQPGQSLTLIATANQGSEATYESGFVIDKFPISRPNLTFSTLTVSNMSPEDSSIYLCSVAGALAGTQETQYFGPGTRLLVL.

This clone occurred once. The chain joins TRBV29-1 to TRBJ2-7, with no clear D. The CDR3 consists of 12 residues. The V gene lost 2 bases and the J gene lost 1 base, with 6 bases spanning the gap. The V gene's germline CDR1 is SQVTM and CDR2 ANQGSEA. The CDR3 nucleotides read TGCAGCGTTGAACAGAATTCCTACGAGCAGTACTTC. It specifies CSVEQNSYEQYF.

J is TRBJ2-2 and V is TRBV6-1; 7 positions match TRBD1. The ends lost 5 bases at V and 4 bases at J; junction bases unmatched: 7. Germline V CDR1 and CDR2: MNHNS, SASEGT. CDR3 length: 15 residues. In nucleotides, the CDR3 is TGTGCCAGCAGTCCAGACAGGGTAGGCACCGGGGAGCTGTTTTTT. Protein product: CASSPDRVGTGELFF.

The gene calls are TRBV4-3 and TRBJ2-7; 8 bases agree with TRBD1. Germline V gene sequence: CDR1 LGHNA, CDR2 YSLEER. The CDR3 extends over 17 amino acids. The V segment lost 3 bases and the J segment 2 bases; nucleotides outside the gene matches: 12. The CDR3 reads CASSHAAGQGETYEQYF. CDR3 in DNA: TGCGCCAGCAGCCACGCGGCCGGACAGGGCGAAACCTACGAGCAGTACTTC.

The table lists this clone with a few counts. Here the CDR3 DNA reads TGTGCCAGCAGTCTTTACCCTAGCACAGATACGCAGTATTTT. The encoded protein is CASSLYPSTDTQYF. J is TRBJ2-3 and V is TRBV9; D remains unclear. V was clipped by 5 bases and J by 0 bases, with 10 bases between them. From germline, CDR1 is SGDLS and CDR2 YYNGEE. The CDR3 consists of 14 residues.

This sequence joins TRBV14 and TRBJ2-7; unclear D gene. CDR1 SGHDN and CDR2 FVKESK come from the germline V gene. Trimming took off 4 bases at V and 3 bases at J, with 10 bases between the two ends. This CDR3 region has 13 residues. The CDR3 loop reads CASSLETIYEQYF. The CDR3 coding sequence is TGTGCCAGCAGCCTCGAGACCATCTACGAGCAGTACTTC.

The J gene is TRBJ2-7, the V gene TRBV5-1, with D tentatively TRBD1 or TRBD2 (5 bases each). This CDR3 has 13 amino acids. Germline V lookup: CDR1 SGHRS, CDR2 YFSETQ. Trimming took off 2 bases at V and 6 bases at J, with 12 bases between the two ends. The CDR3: CASSLSRDREQYF. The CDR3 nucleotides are TGCGCCAGCAGCTTAAGTAGGGACCGCGAGCAGTACTTC.